The TCR beta chain under discussion was sequenced for a study of T cell responses to AZD1222 COVID-19 vaccine. General study results and limits: An increase in Spike-specific TCR breadth and depth was observed after two AZD1222 doses. None of the repertoires were sampled until the peak T cell response had passed.

The germline V gene encodes CDR1 SNHLY and CDR2 FYNNEI. The CDR3 runs to 15 residues. V gave up 8 bases and J gave up 8 bases; unmatched junction bases: 13. Generated by immunoSEQ multiplex PCR, the TCRdb table keeps only in-frame clones and is missing some. The profile shows around 83,000 clones, less than 95% of them singletons. Notes on this clone: As yet, its antigen is unknown.

The starting material was peripheral blood, obtained 28 days after the second AZD1222 dose. The sequence was collected from an adult who received the AZD1222 COVID-19 vaccine. The V call is TRBV2, the J call TRBJ1-4; 8 bases map to TRBD1. The CDR3 DNA sequence: TGTGCCAGCGAGCCAAGGACAGGGAGGGGAGAAAAACTGTTTTTT. It is translated as CASEPRTGRGEKLFF.